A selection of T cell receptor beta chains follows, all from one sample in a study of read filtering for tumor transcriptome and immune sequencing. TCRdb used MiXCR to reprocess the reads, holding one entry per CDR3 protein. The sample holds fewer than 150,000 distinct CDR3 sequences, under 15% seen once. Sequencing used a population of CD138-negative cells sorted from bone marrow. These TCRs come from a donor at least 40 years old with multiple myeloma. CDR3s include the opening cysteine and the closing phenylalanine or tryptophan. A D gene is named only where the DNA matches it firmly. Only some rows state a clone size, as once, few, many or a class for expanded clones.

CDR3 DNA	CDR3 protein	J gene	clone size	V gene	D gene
TGTGCCATCAGTGAGTCGGGACAGTCTACGAGCAAGTACTTC	CAISESGQSTSKYF	TRBJ2-7	many	TRBV10-3	TRBD1
TGTGCCAGCAGCAAACCGGGACTAGCGGGAGCGGGTGAGCAGTTCTTC	CASSKPGLAGAGEQFF	TRBJ2-1	-	TRBV7-9	TRBD2
TGTGCCAGCAGTAGAGGGGCAGCCGGAAATCAGCCCCAGCATTTT	CASSRGAAGNQPQHF	TRBJ1-5	few	TRBV28	-
TGCAGCGTTTGGACTAGCGGAGAGGAGACCCAGTACTTC	CSVWTSGEETQYF	TRBJ2-5	many	TRBV29-1	TRBD2
TGTGCCAGCAGTCCCGCTTGGGGGAAAGAGACCCAGTACTTC	CASSPAWGKETQYF	TRBJ2-5	many	TRBV27	-
TGCAGTGCTAGCGGGGTCCATACGCAGTATTTT	CSASGVHTQYF	TRBJ2-3	many	TRBV20-1	-
TGCGCCAGCAGCGTTGGACTAGCGGGAGGTGTAGATACGCAGTATTTT	CASSVGLAGGVDTQYF	TRBJ2-3	many	TRBV5-1	TRBD2
TGTGCCAGCAGCTACGGGGTAACTGGAAACACCATATATTTT	CASSYGVTGNTIYF	TRBJ1-3	few	TRBV9	-
TGCAGTGTCCGTCATGGCAGGGGCTACTCTGGGGCCAACGTCCTGACTTTC	CSVRHGRGYSGANVLTF	TRBJ2-6	-	TRBV29-1	-
TGCGCCAGCAGAGGCGGGCATATGAACACTGAAGCTTTCTTT	CASRGGHMNTEAFF	TRBJ1-1	many	TRBV5-1	-
TGCAGTGCTAGAGATGGAGGCGGGGTGTCAGATACGCAGTATTTT	CSARDGGGVSDTQYF	TRBJ2-3	many	TRBV20-1	-
TGTGCCAGCAGCGCCGGGACAGGGATAGGAGGCTACACCTTC	CASSAGTGIGGYTF	TRBJ1-2	many	TRBV3-1	TRBD1
TGTGCCTGGAGTGAGGTATCGGTCACCGGGGAGCTGTTTTTT	CAWSEVSVTGELFF	TRBJ2-2	many	TRBV30	-
TGTGCCAGCTGCTCGTCGACTAGCGGGATGGGCAATGAGCAGTTCTTC	CASCSSTSGMGNEQFF	TRBJ2-1	many	TRBV11-3	TRBD2
TGTGCCAGCAGCTCCCCGGGGGATGAGCAGTACTTC	CASSSPGDEQYF	TRBJ2-7	many	TRBV7-2	-
TGTGCCAGCAGCCGCGGACGAGCAACTAATGAAAAACTGTTTTTT	CASSRGRATNEKLFF	TRBJ1-4	many	TRBV6-2/TRBV6-3	-
TGTGCCAGCAGCTTAGAATCTCATTACAATGAGCGGTTCTTC	CASSLESHYNERFF	TRBJ2-1	few	TRBV7-2	-
TGCGCCAGCAGCACTTCCGGGACGGCGAACACTGAAGCTTTCTTT	CASSTSGTANTEAFF	TRBJ1-1	many	TRBV5-1	-
TGCGCCAGCAGCTTGATAGACATCACAGATACGCAGTATTTT	CASSLIDITDTQYF	TRBJ2-3	few	TRBV5-1	-
TGTGCCTGGAGTGTAGGTGGCTATGGCTACACCTTC	CAWSVGGYGYTF	TRBJ1-2	many	TRBV30	-
TGTGCCAGCAGTACCTTTGGGACAGGGTGGAATCAGCCCCAGCATTTT	CASSTFGTGWNQPQHF	TRBJ1-5	few	TRBV28	TRBD1
TGTGCCAGTAGTATCCACCGGGACACAAAAGAGACCCAGTACTTC	CASSIHRDTKETQYF	TRBJ2-5	-	TRBV19	-
TGCAGCGTTGAAGTAGGGGCCGTAACCAAGAATGAGCAGTTCTTC	CSVEVGAVTKNEQFF	TRBJ2-1	many	TRBV29-1	-
TGTGCCAGCGGAACCGGGACAGGAGTATATAGCAATCAGCCCCAGCATTTT	CASGTGTGVYSNQPQHF	TRBJ1-5	few	TRBV19	TRBD1
TGCAGCGTAGATGGTGGGGGTTCGGGAAGCACCATATATTTT	CSVDGGGSGSTIYF	TRBJ1-3	-	TRBV29-1	-
TGCAGCGTTGACAGGGGGCTTGGGGACAATGAGCAGTTCTTC	CSVDRGLGDNEQFF	TRBJ2-1	many	TRBV29-1	TRBD1
TGCAGTGCTGGCTATCGGACAGGGGTGAGAACTGAAGCTTTCTTT	CSAGYRTGVRTEAFF	TRBJ1-1	many	TRBV20-1	TRBD1
TGTGCCAGCAGCTTAGAACGGAGCTATGGCTACACCTTC	CASSLERSYGYTF	TRBJ1-2	many	TRBV7-2	-
TGTGCCAGCAGTCCCTACGGGACAGGGTTAGATACGCAGTATTTT	CASSPYGTGLDTQYF	TRBJ2-3	many	TRBV27	TRBD1
TGTGCCAGCAGCTTAGAGGGGGGGGCCCTTAGTGATGAGCAGTTCTTC	CASSLEGGALSDEQFF	TRBJ2-1	many	TRBV11-2	-
TGTGCCAGCAGCATCACCCAAAGCTCCTACAATGAGCAGTTCTTC	CASSITQSSYNEQFF	TRBJ2-1	many	TRBV7-9	-